One T cell receptor (beta chain) is described in this entry. Its antigen is unknown. The CDR3 has 16 amino acids. V was cut by 3 bases and J by 0 bases, with 15 bases left in between. The germline CDR1 and CDR2 sequences are ENHRY and SYGVKD. The sample belongs to a study of tumor-infiltrating lymphocytes in localized non-small cell lung cancer. Sequenced by immunoSEQ multiplex PCR; TCRdb stores in-frame clones only, minus some. Here the sample spans roughly 12,000 clones, about four fifths being singletons. Whole-study results and caveats: Compared with uninvolved lung, tumors showed higher T cell infiltration by TCRbeta sequencing.

V is TRBV10-3 and J is TRBJ2-7, with TRBD2 as a possible D gene (6 bases). The sample comprised lung tumor tissue. This clonotype was sampled from a human donor with non-small cell lung cancer. The CDR3 DNA reads as TGTGCCATCAGTGATCTAGGAGGGGACGCCTCCTACGAGCAGTACTTC. Amino acid sequence: CAISDLGGDASYEQYF.